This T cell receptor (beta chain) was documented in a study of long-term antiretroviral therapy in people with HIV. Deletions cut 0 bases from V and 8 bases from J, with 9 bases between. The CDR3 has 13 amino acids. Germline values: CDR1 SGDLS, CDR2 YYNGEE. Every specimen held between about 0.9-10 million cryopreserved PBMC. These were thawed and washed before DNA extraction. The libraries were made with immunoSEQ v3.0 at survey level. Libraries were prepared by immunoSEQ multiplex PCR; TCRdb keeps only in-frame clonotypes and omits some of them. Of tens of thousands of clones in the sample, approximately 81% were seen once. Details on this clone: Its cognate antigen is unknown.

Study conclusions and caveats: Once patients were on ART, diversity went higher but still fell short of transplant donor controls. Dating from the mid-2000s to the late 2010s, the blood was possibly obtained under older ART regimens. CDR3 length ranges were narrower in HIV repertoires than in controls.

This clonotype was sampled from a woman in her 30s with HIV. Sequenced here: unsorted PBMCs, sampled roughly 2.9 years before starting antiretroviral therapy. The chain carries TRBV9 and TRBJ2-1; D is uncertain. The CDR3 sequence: CASSVALVDEQFF. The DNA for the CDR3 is TGTGCCAGCAGCGTAGCTCTAGTAGATGAGCAGTTCTTC.